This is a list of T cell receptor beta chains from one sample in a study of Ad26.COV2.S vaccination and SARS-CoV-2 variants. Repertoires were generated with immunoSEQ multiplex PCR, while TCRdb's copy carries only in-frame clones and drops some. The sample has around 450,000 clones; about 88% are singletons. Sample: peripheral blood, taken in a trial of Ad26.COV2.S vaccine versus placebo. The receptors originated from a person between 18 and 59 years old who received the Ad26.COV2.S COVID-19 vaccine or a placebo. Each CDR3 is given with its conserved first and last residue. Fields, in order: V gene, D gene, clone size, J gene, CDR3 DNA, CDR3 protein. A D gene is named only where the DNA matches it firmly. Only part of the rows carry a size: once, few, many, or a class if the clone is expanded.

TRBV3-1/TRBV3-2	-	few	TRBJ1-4	TGTGCCAGCAGCCAACTGGGACGGGAAAATGAAAAACTGTTTTTT	CASSQLGRENEKLFF
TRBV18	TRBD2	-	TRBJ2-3	TGTGCCAGCTCACCAGGGGAGGGAAGCACAGATACGCAGTATTTT	CASSPGEGSTDTQYF
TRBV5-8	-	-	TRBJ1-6	TGTGCCAGCAGCACCGTAAATTCACCCCTCCACTTT	CASSTVNSPLHF
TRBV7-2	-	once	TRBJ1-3	TGTGCCAGCAGCTTCAGGCAGGGAAACACCATATATTTT	CASSFRQGNTIYF
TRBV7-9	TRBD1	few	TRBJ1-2	TGTGCCAGCAGAGCGGGACAGGGGTATGGCTACACCTTC	CASRAGQGYGYTF
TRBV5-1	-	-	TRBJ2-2	TGCGCCAGCAGCTTGCGGCAGGGGTCCGGGGAGCTGTTTTTT	CASSLRQGSGELFF
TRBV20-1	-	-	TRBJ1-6	TGCAGTGCTAGTCCGGCTTTAGTCGCGAGCTCCTATAATTCACCCCTCCACTTT	CSASPALVASSYNSPLHF
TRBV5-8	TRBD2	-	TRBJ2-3	TGTGCCAGCAGCCCCCGAGGGACTAGCGGGGGGAGCACAGATACGCAGTATTTT	CASSPRGTSGGSTDTQYF
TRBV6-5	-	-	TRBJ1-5	TGTGCCAGCAGTTACGGGTCAGGAGGTGTTCAGCCCCAGCATTTT	CASSYGSGGVQPQHF
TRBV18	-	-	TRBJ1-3	TGTGCCAGCTCACCAGATGGAAACACCATATATTTT	CASSPDGNTIYF
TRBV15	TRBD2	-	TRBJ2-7	TGTGCCACCAGCAGTCTAGGGGGGCTAGCGGGCTACGAGCAGTACTTC	CATSSLGGLAGYEQYF
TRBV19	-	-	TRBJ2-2	TGTGCCAGTAGAGAGAAGATCACCGGGGAGCTGTTTTTT	CASREKITGELFF
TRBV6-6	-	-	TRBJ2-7	TGTGCCAGCAGTCCAAAGGGAGACAGGGCCCCGGGGGGGGAGCAGTACTTC	CASSPKGDRAPGGEQYF
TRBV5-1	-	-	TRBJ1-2	TGCGCCAGCAGCTTGGATCCGGGCGCCGGCTATGGCTACACCTTC	CASSLDPGAGYGYTF
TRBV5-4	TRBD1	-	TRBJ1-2	TGTGCCAGCAGCAGCTTGAAACAGGGGCAGGGCTACACCTTC	CASSSLKQGQGYTF
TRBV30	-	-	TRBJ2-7	TGTGCCTGGAGTGTTAGGTCTAGAGTCTACGAGCAGTACTTC	CAWSVRSRVYEQYF
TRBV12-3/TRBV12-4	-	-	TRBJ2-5	TGTGCCAGCAGTCGGTCGGGACTTGAGACCCAGTACTTC	CASSRSGLETQYF
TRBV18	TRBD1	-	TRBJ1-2	TGTGCCAGCTCACCACCGGGACAGGGTAACTATGGCTACACCTTC	CASSPPGQGNYGYTF
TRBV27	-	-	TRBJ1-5	TGTGCCAGCAGTTTAGACTTCACCCCGAATCAGCCCCAGCATTTT	CASSLDFTPNQPQHF
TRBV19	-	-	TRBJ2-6	TGTGCCAGTAGTCCACAGAGCTCTGGGGCCAACGTCCTGACTTTC	CASSPQSSGANVLTF
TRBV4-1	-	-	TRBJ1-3	TGCGCCAGCAGCCAAGGTCAAGGGGTCGGGAACACCATATATTTT	CASSQGQGVGNTIYF
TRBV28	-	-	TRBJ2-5	TGTGCCAGCAGTTTCGGGACTCAAACGGAAGAGACCCAGTACTTC	CASSFGTQTEETQYF
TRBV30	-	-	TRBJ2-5	TGTGCCTGGAGTGCGGTTGGGCCCTCAGGGGGGGAGACCCAGTACTTC	CAWSAVGPSGGETQYF
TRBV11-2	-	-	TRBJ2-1	TGTGCCAGCAGCCCGACCCCCGGGGGCTACTACAATGAGCAGTTCTTC	CASSPTPGGYYNEQFF
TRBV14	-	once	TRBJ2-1	TGTGCCAGCAGCCAAAACCCAGCCGGTGAGCAGTTCTTC	CASSQNPAGEQFF
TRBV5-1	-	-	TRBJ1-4	TGCGCCAGCACCTTTTCGGGGAGTGAAAAACTGTTTTTT	CASTFSGSEKLFF
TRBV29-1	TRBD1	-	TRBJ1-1	TGCAGCGCCAAGGAACAGGGGTCGGGGACTGAAGCTTTCTTT	CSAKEQGSGTEAFF
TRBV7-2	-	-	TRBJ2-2	TGTGCCAGCAGCTTAGCGTGGGAAACCGGGGAGCTGTTTTTT	CASSLAWETGELFF
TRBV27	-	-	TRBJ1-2	TGTGCCAGCACCCCCCGCCCCGGGGCCCGTTATGGCTACACCTTC	CASTPRPGARYGYTF
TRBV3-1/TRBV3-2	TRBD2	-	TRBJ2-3	TGTGCCAGCAGCCGAGGACTAGCGGGAATGACGCAGTATTTT	CASSRGLAGMTQYF
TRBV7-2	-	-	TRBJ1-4	TGTGCCAGCAGCTTAGCGAGAACACGGAATGAAAAACTGTTTTTT	CASSLARTRNEKLFF
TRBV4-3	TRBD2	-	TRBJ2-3	TGCGCCAGCAGCGATCGACTAGCGGGTAGTAGCACAGATACGCAGTATTTT	CASSDRLAGSSTDTQYF
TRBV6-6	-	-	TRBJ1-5	TGTGCCAGCAGTTACGCGACAGAGACTCAGCCCCAGCATTTT	CASSYATETQPQHF
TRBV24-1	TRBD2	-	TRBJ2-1	TGTGCCACCAGTAGTCAACCCGGGACTAGCGAGTACAATGAGCAGTTCTTC	CATSSQPGTSEYNEQFF